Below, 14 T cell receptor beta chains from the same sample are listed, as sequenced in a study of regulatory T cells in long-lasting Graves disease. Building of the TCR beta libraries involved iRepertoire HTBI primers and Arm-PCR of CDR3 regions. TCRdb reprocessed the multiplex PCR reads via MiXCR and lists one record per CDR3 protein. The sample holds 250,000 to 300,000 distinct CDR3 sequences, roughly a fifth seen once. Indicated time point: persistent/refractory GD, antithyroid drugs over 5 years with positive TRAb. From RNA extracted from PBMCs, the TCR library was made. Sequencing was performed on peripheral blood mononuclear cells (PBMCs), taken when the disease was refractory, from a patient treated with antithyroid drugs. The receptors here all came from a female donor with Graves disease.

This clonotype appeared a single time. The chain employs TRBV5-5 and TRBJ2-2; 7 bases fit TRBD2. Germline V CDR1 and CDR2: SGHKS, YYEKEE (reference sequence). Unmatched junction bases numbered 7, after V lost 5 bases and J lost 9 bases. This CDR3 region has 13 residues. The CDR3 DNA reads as TGTGCCAGCAGTCACTCACTAGCGAGGGAGCTGTTTTTT. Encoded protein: CASSHSLARELFF.

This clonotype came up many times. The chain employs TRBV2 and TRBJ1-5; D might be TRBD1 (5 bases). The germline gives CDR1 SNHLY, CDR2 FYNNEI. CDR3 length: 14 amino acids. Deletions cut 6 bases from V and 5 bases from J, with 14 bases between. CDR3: CASSGIRDDQPQHF. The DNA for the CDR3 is TGTGCCAGCAGCGGAATCCGGGACGATCAGCCCCAGCATTTT.

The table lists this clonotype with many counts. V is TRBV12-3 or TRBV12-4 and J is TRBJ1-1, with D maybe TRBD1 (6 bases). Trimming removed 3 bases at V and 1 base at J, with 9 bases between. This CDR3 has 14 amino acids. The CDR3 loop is CASSLTGRNTEAFF. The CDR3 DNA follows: TGTGCCAGCAGTTTGACAGGCCGGAACACTGAAGCTTTCTTT.

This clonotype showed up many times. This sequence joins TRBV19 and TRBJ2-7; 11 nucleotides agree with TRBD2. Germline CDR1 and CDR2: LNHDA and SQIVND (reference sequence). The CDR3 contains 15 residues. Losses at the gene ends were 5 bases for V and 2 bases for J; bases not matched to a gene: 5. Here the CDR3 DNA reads TGTGCCAGTAGTCCCGGGACTAGCGGAACCTACGAGCAGTACTTC. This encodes CASSPGTSGTYEQYF.

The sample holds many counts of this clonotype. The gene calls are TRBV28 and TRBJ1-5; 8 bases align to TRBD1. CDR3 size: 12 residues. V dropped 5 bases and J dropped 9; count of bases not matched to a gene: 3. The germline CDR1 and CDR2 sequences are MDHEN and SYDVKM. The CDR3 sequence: CASSDRGRPQHF. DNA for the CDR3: TGTGCCAGCAGTGACAGGGGCCGGCCCCAGCATTTT.

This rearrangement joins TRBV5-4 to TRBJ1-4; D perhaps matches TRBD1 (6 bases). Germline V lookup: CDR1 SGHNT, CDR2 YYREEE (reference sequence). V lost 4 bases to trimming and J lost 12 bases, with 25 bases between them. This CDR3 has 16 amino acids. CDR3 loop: CASSIRTPGKGGELFF. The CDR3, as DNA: TGTGCCAGCAGCATAAGAACACCCGGCAAAGGGGGAGAACTGTTTTTT.

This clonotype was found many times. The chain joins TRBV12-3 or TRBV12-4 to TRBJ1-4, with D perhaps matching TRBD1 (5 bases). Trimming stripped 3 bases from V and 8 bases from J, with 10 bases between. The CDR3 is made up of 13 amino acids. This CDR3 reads CASSFGTYEKLFF. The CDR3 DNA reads TGTGCCAGCAGTTTCGGGACCTACGAAAAACTGTTTTTT.

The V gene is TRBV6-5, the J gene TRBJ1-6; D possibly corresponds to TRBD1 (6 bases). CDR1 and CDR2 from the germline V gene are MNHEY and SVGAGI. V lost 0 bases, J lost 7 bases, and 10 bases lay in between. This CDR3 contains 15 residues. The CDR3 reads CASSYSGTLNSPLHF. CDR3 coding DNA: TGTGCCAGCAGTTACTCCGGGACATTAAATTCACCCCTCCACTTT.

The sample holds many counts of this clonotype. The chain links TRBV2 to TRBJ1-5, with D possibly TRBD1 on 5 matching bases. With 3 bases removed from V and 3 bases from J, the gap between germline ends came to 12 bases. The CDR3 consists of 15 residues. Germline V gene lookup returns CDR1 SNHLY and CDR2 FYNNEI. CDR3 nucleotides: TGTGCCAGCAGTGACCGGGGGAGACCCAATCAGCCCCAGCATTTT. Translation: CASSDRGRPNQPQHF.

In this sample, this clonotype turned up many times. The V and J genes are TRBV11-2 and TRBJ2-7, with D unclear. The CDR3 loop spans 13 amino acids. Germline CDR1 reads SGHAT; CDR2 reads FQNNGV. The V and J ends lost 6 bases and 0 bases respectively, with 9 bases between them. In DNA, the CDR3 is TGTGCCAGCAGTACACCCAGCTCCTACGAGCAGTACTTC. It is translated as CASSTPSSYEQYF.

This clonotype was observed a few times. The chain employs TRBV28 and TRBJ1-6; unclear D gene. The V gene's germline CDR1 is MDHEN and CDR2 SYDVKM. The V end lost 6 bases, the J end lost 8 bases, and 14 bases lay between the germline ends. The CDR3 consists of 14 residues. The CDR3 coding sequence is TGTGCCAGCAGGCGACGAGCCACTTATTCACCCCTCCACTTT. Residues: CASRRRATYSPLHF.

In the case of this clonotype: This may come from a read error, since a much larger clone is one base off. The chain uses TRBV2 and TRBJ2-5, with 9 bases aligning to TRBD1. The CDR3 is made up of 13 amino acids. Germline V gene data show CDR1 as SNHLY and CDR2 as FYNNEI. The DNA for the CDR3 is TGTGCCAGCCTCATCCCACCGAGACAGGGGGTGCGTTTC. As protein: CASLIPPRQGVRF. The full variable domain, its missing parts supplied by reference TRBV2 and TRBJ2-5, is EPEVTQTPSHQVTQMGQEVILRCVPISNHLYFYWYRQILGQKVEFLVSFYNNEISEKSEIFDDQFSVERPDGSNFTLKIRSTKLEDSAMYFCASLIPPRQGVRFGPGTRLLVL.

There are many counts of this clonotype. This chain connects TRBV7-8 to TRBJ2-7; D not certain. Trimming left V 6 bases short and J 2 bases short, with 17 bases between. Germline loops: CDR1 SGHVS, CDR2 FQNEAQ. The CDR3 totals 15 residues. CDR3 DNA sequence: TGTGCCAGCAGACTATACCCGGCCGGACCCTACGAGCAGTACTTC. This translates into CASRLYPAGPYEQYF.

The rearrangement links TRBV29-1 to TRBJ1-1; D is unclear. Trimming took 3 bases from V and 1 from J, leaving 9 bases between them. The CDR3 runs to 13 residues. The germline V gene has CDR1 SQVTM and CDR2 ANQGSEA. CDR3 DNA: TGCAGCGTTGAGAGGCTAGAGAACACTGAAGCTTTCTTT. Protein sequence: CSVERLENTEAFF.